This T cell receptor (beta chain) emerged from a study of T cell changes during pregnancy in multiple sclerosis. Assay: immunoSEQ multiplex PCR; the TCRdb copy retains only in-frame clones and omits some. Among 65,000 to 85,000 clones listed, nearly 95% were seen once. Per the germline V gene, CDR1 is SGHRS and CDR2 is YFSETQ. With 4 bases clipped from V and 5 bases from J, the junction kept 10 bases outside the gene matches. This CDR3 region has 16 residues. This receptor was taken from a female donor with multiple sclerosis, enrolled in a pregnancy study. This material consisted of CD4+ T cells from peripheral blood mononuclear cells, taken after pregnancy. The chain uses TRBV5-1 and TRBJ2-5; 11 nucleotides line up with TRBD1. CDR3 nucleotide sequence: TGCGCCAGCAGCAGGACTGGACAGGGGGCGCGGGAGACCCAGTACTTC. It yields the protein CASSRTGQGARETQYF. Filled out from reference TRBV5-1 and TRBJ2-5, the complete variable domain reads KAGVTQTPRYLIKTRGQQVTLSCSPISGHRSVSWYQQTPGQGLQFLFEYFSETQRNKGNFPGRFSGRQFSNSRSEMNVSTLELGDSALYLCASSRTGQGARETQYFGPGTRLLVL.